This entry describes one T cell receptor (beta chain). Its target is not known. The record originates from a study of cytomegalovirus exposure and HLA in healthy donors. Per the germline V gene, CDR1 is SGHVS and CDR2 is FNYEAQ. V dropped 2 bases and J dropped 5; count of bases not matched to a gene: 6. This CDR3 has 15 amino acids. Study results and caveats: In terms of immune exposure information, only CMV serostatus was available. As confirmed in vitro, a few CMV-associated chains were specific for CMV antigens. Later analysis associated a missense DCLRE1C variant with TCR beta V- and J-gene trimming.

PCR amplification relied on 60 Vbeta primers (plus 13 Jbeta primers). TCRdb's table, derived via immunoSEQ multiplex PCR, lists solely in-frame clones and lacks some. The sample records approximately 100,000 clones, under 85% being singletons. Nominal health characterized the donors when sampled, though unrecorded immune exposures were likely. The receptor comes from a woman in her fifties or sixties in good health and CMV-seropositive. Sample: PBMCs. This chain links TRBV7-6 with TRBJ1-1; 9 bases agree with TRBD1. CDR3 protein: CASSLTWDRETEAFF. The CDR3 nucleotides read TGTGCCAGCAGCTTAACCTGGGACAGGGAGACTGAAGCTTTCTTT.